This TCR beta chain was recovered during a study of blood T cell repertoires in COVID-19 (dated by TCRdb to about 2020). Regarding the study in general: Collaborator samples came from the United States, Italy and Spain and covered acute and convalescent phases of COVID-19. The dataset comprised deeply sampled blood TCRbeta repertoires from subjects exposed to, actively infected with, or recovered from COVID-19. The repertoires were released in a freely available public database intended as a resource for research on the immune response to SARS-CoV-2. The sample metadata nearly always contained a de-identified subject ID, COVID-19 status, age in years and sex. Where HLA class I and class II types were available, the types were taken from metadata supplied by the sample provider, not from assay-based typing. The prospective study material was composed of cDNA or gDNA derived from T cells, B-cell-depleted T cells, or PBMCs. Samples came from the ongoing ImmuneRACE study (first 160 participants) plus 1,254 subjects from 6 global collaborators. Overall study outcomes, separate from this receptor: The amount of clinical and demographic metadata varied by source and participant and was provided uncurated.

Comment on this clone: Its target antigen remains unknown. The input lacks base qualities; no much larger clone sits a single base away.

Collaborating institutions collected whole blood in K2EDTA tubes following their own protocols. For TCRbeta analysis, collaborator samples were shipped as frozen whole blood, as isolated PBMCs, or as DNA extracted from either sample type. The junction shows trimming of 0 bases on V and 8 bases on J, plus 11 bases between the germline ends. The CDR3 contains 13 residues, cysteine and phenylalanine counted. The CDR3 DNA has 39 bases and is translated from base 1. The germline V gene yields SGHRS for CDR1 and YFSETQ for CDR2. TCRbeta CDR3 regions were amplified from genomic DNA using the immunoSEQ Assay, a bias-controlled multiplex PCR. Concerning the study's data processing: The number of nucleated cells in each sample was estimated from the amplification of reference gene primers within the assay. Sequence reads were collapsed and filtered to measure the absolute abundance of every unique TCRbeta CDR3 rearrangement. For each sample, productive Simpson clonality was calculated as the square root of Simpson's diversity index over productive rearrangements. In TCRdb, the immuneACCESS table is reduced to in-frame sequences with V and J assigned. These tables do not hold every clone; where another copy was compared, an unresolved V gene accounts for under half, and the others remain unexplained. V, J and clone size reflect that table, while D and trimming were determined from the DNA. This sample is represented by approximately 330,000 clones; 88% of them were singletons. The ten largest make up 4% of the sample.

Sequencing was performed on peripheral blood. In this chain, TRBV5-1 is recombined with TRBJ1-1; 5 matching bases give a weak D call of TRBD1. The source is a woman aged 50 to 60 with active or convalescent COVID-19. The sequenced DNA is TGCGCCAGCAGCTTGGCTGAGCGGGGGGAAGCTTTCTTT. Its amino acids are CASSLAERGEAFF.